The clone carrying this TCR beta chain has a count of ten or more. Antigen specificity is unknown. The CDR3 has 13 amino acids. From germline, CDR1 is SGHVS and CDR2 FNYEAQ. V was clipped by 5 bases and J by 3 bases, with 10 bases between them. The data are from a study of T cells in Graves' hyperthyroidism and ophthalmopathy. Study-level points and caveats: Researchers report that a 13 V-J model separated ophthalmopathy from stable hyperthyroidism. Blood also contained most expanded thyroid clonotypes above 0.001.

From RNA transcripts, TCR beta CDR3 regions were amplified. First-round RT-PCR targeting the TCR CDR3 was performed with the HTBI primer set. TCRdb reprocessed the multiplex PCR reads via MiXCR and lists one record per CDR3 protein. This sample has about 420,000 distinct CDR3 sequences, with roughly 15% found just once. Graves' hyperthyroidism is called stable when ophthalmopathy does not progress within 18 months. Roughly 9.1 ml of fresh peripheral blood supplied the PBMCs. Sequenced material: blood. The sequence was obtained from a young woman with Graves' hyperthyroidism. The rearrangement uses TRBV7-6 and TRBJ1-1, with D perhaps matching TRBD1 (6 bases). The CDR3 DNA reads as TGTGCCAGCAGCAGGGGGGGGCACACTGAAGCTTTCTTT. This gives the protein CASSRGGHTEAFF. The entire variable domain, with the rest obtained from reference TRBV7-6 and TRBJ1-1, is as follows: GAGVSQSPRYKVTKRGQDVALRCDPISGHVSLYWYRQALGQGPEFLTYFNYEAQQDKSGLPNDRFSAERPEGSISTLTIQRTEQRDSAMYRCASSRGGHTEAFFGQGTRLTVV.